This note documents a single TCR beta chain sequence. Data came from immunoSEQ multiplex PCR; TCRdb stores just in-frame clones and leaves some out. Among approximately 7,000 clones, 72% were seen once, and the ten largest hold around 2.9%. The sample belongs to a study of neoadjuvant anti-PD-1 for oral cavity cancer. Trimming at V came to 2 bases and at J to 2 bases, leaving 13 bases not matched to a gene. This CDR3 contains 17 residues. Germline loops: CDR1 SGDLS, CDR2 YYNGEE. This clonotype was obtained from a person aged 40-85 years with oral cavity squamous cell carcinoma. Here the sequenced sample was PBMCs, taken before nivolumab (anti-PD-1) treatment. The gene calls are TRBV9 and TRBJ2-7; 7 bases map to TRBD1. CDR3 DNA sequence: TGTGCCAGCAGCGTCTCCTCGGAGGACAGGTCAACCTACGAGCAGTACTTC. Translated, it gives CASSVSSEDRSTYEQYF.